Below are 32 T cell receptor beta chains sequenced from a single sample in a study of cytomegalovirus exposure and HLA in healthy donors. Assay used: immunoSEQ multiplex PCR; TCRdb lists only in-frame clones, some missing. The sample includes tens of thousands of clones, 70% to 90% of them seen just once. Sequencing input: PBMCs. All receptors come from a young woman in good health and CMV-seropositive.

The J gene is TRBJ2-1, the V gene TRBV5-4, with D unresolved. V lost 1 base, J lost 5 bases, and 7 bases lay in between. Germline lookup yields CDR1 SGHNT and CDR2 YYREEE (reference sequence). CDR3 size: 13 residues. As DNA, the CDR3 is TGTGCCAGCAGCTTGACAGTAAACAATGAGCAGTTCTTC. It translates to CASSLTVNNEQFF.

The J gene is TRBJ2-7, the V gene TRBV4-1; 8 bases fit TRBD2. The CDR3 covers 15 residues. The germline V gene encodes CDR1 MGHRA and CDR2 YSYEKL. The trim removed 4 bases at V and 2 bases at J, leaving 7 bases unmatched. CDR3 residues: CASSPGGGLAYEQYF. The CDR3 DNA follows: TGCGCCAGCAGCCCCGGGGGGGGACTAGCCTACGAGCAGTACTTC.

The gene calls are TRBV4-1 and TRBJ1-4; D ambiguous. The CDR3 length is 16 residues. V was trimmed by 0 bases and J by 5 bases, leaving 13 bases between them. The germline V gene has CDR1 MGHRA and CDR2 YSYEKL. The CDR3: CASSQDSPDSNEKLFF. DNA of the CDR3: TGCGCCAGCAGCCAAGATTCGCCAGATTCAAATGAAAAACTGTTTTTT.

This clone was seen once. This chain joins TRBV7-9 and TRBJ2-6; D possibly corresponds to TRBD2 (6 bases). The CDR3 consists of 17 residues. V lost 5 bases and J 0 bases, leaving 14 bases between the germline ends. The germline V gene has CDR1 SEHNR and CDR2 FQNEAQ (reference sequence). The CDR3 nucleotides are TGTGCCAGCAGCGTAACCAGCGGGTACTCTGGGGCCAACGTCCTGACTTTC. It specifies CASSVTSGYSGANVLTF.

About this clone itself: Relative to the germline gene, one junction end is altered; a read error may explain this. Here the CDR3 DNA reads TGTGCCAGCAGCTTAATAGGCGGGATTGAGAATTTT. This translates into CASSLIGGIENF. The chain combines TRBV11-2 with TRBJ2-3; D possibly corresponds to TRBD2 (6 bases). CDR3 length equals 12 residues. The germline V gene encodes CDR1 SGHAT and CDR2 FQNNGV.

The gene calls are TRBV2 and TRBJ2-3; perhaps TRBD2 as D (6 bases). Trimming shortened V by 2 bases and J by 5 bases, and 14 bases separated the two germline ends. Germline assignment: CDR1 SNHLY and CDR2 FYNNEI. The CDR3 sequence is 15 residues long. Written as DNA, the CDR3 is TGTGCCAGCAGTGAACCTGATCGTAGCGGAGATACGCAGTATTTT. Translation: CASSEPDRSGDTQYF.

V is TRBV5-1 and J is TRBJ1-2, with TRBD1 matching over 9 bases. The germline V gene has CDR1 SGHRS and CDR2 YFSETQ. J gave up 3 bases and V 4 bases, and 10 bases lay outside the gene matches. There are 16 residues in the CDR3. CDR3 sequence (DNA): TGCGCCAGCAGCGCTCCGCCGGGACAGGGATACTATGGCTACACCTTC. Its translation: CASSAPPGQGYYGYTF.

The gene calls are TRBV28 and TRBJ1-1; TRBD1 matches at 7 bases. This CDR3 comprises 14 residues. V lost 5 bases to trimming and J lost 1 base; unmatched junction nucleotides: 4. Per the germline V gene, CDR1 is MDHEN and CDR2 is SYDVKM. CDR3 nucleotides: TGTGCCAGCAGTGAAGGGACAGCGAACACTGAAGCTTTCTTT. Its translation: CASSEGTANTEAFF.

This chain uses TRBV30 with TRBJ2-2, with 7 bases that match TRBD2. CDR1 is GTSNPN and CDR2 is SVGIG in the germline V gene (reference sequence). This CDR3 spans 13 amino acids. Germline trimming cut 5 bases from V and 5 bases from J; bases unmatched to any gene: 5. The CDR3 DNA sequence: TGTGCCTGGGCGCGGGAGATGACCGGGGAGCTGTTTTTT. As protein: CAWAREMTGELFF. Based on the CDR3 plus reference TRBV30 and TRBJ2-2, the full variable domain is SQTIHQWPATLVQPVGSPLSLECTVEGTSNPNLYWYRQAAGRGLQLLFYSVGIGQISSEVPQNLSASRPQDRQFILSSKKLLLSDSGFYLCAWAREMTGELFFGEGSRLTVL.

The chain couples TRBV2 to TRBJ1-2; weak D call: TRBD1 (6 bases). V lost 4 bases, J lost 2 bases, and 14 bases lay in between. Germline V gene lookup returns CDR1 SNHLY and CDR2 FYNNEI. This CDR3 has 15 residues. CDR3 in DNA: TGTGCCAGCAGTGGCAGCCAGGGGTTCAACTATGGCTACACCTTC. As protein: CASSGSQGFNYGYTF.

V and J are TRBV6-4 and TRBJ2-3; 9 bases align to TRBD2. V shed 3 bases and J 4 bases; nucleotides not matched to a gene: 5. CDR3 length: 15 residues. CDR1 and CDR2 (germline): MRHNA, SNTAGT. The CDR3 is CASSEGSGSSDTQYF. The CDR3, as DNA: TGTGCCAGCAGTGAAGGTAGCGGGAGTTCAGATACGCAGTATTTT.

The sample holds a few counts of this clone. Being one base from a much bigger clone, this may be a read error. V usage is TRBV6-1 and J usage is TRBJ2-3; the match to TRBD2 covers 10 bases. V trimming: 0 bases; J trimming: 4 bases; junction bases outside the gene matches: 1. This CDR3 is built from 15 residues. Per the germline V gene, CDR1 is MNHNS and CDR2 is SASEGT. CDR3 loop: CASSEASGGPDTQYF. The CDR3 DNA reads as TGTGCCAGCAGTGAAGCTAGCGGGGGGCCAGATACGCAGTATTTT.

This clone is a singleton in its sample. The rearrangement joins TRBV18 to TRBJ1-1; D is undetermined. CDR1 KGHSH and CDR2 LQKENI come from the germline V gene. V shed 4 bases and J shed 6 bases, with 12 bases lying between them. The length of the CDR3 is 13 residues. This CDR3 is CASSLGGKAEAFF. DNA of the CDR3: TGTGCCAGCTCACTAGGAGGGAAGGCTGAAGCTTTCTTT.

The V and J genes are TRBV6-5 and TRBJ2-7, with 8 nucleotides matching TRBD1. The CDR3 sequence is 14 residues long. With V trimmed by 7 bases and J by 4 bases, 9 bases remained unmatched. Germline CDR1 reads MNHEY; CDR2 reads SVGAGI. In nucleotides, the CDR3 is TGTGCCAGCACCCCCGGACAGGGAAGATACGAGCAGTACTTC. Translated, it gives CASTPGQGRYEQYF.

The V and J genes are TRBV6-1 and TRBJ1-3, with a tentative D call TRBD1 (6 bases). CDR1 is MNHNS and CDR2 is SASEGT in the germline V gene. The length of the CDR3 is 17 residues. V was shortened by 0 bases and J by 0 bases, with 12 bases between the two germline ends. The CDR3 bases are TGTGCCAGCAGTGAAGCGGGGGCAGGGCCCTCTGGAAACACCATATATTTT. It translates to CASSEAGAGPSGNTIYF.

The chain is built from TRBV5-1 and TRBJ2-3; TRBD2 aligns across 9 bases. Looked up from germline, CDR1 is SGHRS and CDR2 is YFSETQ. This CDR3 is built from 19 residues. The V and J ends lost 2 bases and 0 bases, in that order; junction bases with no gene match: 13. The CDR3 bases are TGCGCCAGCAGCTTACACACCGGGACTAGCTACACTAGCACAGATACGCAGTATTTT. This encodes CASSLHTGTSYTSTDTQYF.

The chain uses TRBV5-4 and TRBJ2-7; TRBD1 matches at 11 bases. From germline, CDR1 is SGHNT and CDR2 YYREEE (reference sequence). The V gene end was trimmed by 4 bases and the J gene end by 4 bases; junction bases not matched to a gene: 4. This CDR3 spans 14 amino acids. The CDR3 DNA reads TGTGCCAGCAGCCCCGGACAGGGGGCTTACGAGCAGTACTTC. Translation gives CASSPGQGAYEQYF.

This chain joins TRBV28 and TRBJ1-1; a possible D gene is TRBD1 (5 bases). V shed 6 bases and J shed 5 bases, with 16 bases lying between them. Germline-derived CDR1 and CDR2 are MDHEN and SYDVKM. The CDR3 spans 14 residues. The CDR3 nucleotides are TGTGCCAGCAGGATAGGCGCGCAGGGAACTGAAGCTTTCTTT. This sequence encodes CASRIGAQGTEAFF.

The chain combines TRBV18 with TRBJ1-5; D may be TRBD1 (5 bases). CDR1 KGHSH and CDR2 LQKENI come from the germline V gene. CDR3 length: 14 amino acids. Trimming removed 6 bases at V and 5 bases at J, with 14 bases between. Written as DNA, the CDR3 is TGTGCCAGCTCCTTCCAGGGTCTAGATCAGCCCCAGCATTTT. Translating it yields CASSFQGLDQPQHF.

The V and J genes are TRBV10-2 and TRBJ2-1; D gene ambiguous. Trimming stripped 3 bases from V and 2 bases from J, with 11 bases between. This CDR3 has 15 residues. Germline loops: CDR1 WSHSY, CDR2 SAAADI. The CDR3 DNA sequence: TGCGCCAGCAGTGAAGGTGCAGGCCCCTACAATGAGCAGTTCTTC. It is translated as CASSEGAGPYNEQFF.

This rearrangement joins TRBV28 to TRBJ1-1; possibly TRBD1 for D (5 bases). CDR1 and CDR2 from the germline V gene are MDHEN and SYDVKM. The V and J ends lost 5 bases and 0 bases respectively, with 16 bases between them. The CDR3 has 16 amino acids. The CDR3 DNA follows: TGTGCCAGCAGTCAAACCGGGAGGACAATGAACACTGAAGCTTTCTTT. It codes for CASSQTGRTMNTEAFF. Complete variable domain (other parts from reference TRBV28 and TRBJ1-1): DVKVTQSSRYLVKRTGEKVFLECVQDMDHENMFWYRQDPGLGLRLIYFSYDVKMKEKGDIPEGYSVSREKKERFSLILESASTNQTSMYLCASSQTGRTMNTEAFFGQGTRLTVV.

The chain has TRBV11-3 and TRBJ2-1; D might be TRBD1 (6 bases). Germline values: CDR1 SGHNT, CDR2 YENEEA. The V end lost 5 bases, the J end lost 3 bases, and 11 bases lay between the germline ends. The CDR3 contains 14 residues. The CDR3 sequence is CASSRTEIYNEQFF. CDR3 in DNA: TGTGCCAGCAGCCGGACAGAGATCTACAATGAGCAGTTCTTC.

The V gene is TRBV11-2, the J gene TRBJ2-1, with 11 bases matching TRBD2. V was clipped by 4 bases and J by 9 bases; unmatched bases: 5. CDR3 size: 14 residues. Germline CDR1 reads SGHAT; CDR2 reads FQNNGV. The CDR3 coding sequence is TGTGCCAGCAGCTATAGCGGGGGGGGTAGTGAGCAGTTCTTC. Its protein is CASSYSGGGSEQFF.

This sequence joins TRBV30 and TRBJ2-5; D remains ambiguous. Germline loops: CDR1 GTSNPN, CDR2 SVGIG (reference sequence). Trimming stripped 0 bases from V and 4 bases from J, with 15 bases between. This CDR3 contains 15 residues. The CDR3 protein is CAWSVRGTRGETQYF. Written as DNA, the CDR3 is TGTGCCTGGAGTGTACGCGGAACCCGCGGAGAGACCCAGTACTTC. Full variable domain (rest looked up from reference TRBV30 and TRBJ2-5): SQTIHQWPATLVQPVGSPLSLECTVEGTSNPNLYWYRQAAGRGLQLLFYSVGIGQISSEVPQNLSASRPQDRQFILSSKKLLLSDSGFYLCAWSVRGTRGETQYFGPGTRLLVL.

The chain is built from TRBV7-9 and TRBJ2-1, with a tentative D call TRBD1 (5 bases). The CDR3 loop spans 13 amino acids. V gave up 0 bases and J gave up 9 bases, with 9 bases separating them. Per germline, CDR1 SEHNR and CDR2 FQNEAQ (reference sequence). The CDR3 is CASSLAWQGEQFF. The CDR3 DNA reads TGTGCCAGCAGCTTAGCGTGGCAGGGTGAGCAGTTCTTC.

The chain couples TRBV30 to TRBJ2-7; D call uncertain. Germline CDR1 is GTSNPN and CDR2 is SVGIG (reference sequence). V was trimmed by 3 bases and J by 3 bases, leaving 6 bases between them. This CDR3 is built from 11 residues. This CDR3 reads CAWRVSYEQYF. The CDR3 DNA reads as TGTGCCTGGAGGGTCAGCTACGAGCAGTACTTC.

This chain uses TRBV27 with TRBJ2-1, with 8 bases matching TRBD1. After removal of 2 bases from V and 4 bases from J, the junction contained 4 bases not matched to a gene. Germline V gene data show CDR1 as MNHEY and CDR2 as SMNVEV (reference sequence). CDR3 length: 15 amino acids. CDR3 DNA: TGTGCCAGCAGTTTAGACAGGGGACCGTACAATGAGCAGTTCTTC. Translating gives CASSLDRGPYNEQFF.

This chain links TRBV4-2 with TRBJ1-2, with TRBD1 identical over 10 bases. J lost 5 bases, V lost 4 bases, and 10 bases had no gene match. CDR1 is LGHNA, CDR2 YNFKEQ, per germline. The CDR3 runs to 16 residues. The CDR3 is CASSLPKTGGVYGYTF. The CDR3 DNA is TGTGCCAGCAGCCTTCCGAAGACAGGGGGCGTGTATGGCTACACCTTC.

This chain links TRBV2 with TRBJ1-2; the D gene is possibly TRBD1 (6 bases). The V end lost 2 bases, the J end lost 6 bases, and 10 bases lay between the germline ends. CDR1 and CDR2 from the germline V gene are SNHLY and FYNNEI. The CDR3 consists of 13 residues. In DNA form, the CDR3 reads TGTGCCAGCAGTGAATGGGCAGGGGATGGCTACACCTTC. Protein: CASSEWAGDGYTF.

CDR3 in amino acids: CASSQERAGRAYEQYF. The CDR3 DNA reads TGTGCCAGCAGCCAAGAGAGGGCAGGGAGGGCCTACGAGCAGTACTTC. The rearrangement links TRBV27 to TRBJ2-7; 7 bases fit TRBD2. The germline CDR1 and CDR2 sequences are MNHEY and SMNVEV (reference sequence). Trimming at V came to 6 bases and at J to 2 bases, leaving 13 bases not matched to a gene. CDR3 size: 16 residues.

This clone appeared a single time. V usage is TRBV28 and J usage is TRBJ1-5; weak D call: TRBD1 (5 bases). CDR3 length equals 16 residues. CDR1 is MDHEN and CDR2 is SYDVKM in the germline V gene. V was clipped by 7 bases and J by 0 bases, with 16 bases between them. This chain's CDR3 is CASIWGGTYSNQPQHF. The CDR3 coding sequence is TGTGCCAGCATCTGGGGGGGAACGTATAGCAATCAGCCCCAGCATTTT.

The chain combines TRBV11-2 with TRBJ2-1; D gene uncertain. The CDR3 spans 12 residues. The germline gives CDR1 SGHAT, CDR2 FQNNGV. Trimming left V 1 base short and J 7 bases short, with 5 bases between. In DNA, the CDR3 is TGTGCCAGCAGCTTAGCTAGGAATGAGCAGTTCTTC. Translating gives CASSLARNEQFF.